This T cell receptor beta chain was recovered during a study of response to subunit inactivated influenza vaccine. Study-wide results and limits: Every seasonal influenza vaccination brings in few new T cells, the authors suggested.

MiXCR, applied by TCRdb to the RT-PCR reads, yields one record per CDR3 protein. The repertoire holds more than 700,000 distinct CDR3 sequences, 21% seen once, with about a tenth in the top ten. CDR1 and CDR2 from the germline V gene are SEHNR and FQNEAQ (reference sequence). V lost 5 bases and J 6 bases, leaving 19 bases between the germline ends. The CDR3 totals 15 residues. This clonotype was observed at least ten times. As yet, its antigen is unknown. Sequences were derived from PBMCs from blood, sampled roughly 5 days after vaccination. The chain has TRBV7-9 and TRBJ1-1; TRBD1 is a possible D gene (6 bases). The TCR originated in a man aged 50-59 years who received an inactivated influenza vaccine. The CDR3 nucleotides read TGTGCCAGCAGCCCAGGGGTTTCAGGAAACGCTGAAGCTTTCTTT. Translated: CASSPGVSGNAEAFF.